This is a list of T cell receptor beta chains from one sample in a study of CD8 T cells in ankylosing spondylitis. TCRdb reanalysed the 5' RACE reads using MiXCR and keeps one entry per CDR3 protein. Among 200,000 to 250,000 distinct CDR3 sequences listed, roughly 25% were seen once. Material for sequencing was blood, either unsorted or a sorted T cell fraction (not recorded which). These receptors were obtained from a male donor with ankylosing spondylitis or in good health (not recorded which). CDR3s leave out the opening cysteine and the closing phenylalanine or tryptophan. The order of the fields is V gene, CDR3 protein.

v_call: TRBV20-1
cdr3_aa: SARDEGTSDEQY

v_call: TRBV6-2/TRBV6-3
cdr3_aa: ASRPQGRQPQH

v_call: TRBV4-3
cdr3_aa: ASSQEEFYEQY

v_call: TRBV24-1
cdr3_aa: ATSAAGGEETQY

v_call: TRBV20-1
cdr3_aa: SARGRDASNEQF

v_call: TRBV29-1
cdr3_aa: SVARNQVGDTQY

v_call: TRBV6-1
cdr3_aa: ASSERQLNTEAF

v_call: TRBV2
cdr3_aa: ASRTLAYEQY

v_call: TRBV6-1
cdr3_aa: ASRDGGTGRGELF

v_call: TRBV28
cdr3_aa: ASSLREDEQF

v_call: TRBV27
cdr3_aa: ASRPPGGPNTGELF

v_call: TRBV20-1
cdr3_aa: SARGLMRLGTDTQY

v_call: TRBV20-1
cdr3_aa: SAQGQLHQETQY

v_call: TRBV29-1
cdr3_aa: SVSRGGWGAYGYT

v_call: TRBV3-1
cdr3_aa: ASSRQVVSGELF

v_call: TRBV7-2
cdr3_aa: ASSLKSQIEQY

v_call: TRBV5-6
cdr3_aa: ASSFRFGGDTEAF

v_call: TRBV29-1
cdr3_aa: SVGQGNYGYT

v_call: TRBV6-1
cdr3_aa: ASRSDGGNEKLF

v_call: TRBV2
cdr3_aa: ASSRGRGETQY

v_call: TRBV4-3
cdr3_aa: ASSQVGQGRRSNQPQH

v_call: TRBV6-1
cdr3_aa: ASRNGGAYEQY

v_call: TRBV7-2
cdr3_aa: ASSLVASDEQF

v_call: TRBV29-1
cdr3_aa: SVRGSSGANVLT

v_call: TRBV19
cdr3_aa: ASRYTGELF

v_call: TRBV6-5
cdr3_aa: ASSYTGGRTGELF

v_call: TRBV5-1
cdr3_aa: ASSAGLAGPQETQY

v_call: TRBV5-1
cdr3_aa: ASSLRGEGTGELF

v_call: TRBV6-1
cdr3_aa: ASRRDRAAGQPQH

v_call: TRBV9
cdr3_aa: ASSEAGSKYEQY

v_call: TRBV28
cdr3_aa: ASSSGTVKEKLF

v_call: TRBV30
cdr3_aa: AWSAESGFYEQY

v_call: TRBV29-1
cdr3_aa: SVEGPSGTSTDTQY

v_call: TRBV20-1
cdr3_aa: SARQGPNQPQH

v_call: TRBV20-1
cdr3_aa: SASRLVGNEQF

v_call: TRBV13
cdr3_aa: ASSVHSYEQY

v_call: TRBV29-1
cdr3_aa: SVEGLFKDEQF

v_call: TRBV20-1
cdr3_aa: SAGGQGPTPLH

v_call: TRBV6-1
cdr3_aa: ASPEDRGRVEQF

v_call: TRBV5-1
cdr3_aa: ASSLETSVAGELF

v_call: TRBV12-3/TRBV12-4
cdr3_aa: ASSFEMGQPQH

v_call: TRBV20-1
cdr3_aa: SVQVLDEQF

v_call: TRBV5-1
cdr3_aa: AISLDASSGSYEQY

v_call: TRBV5-1
cdr3_aa: ASSLGGSSGANVLT

v_call: TRBV12-3/TRBV12-4
cdr3_aa: ASSSLQGAYNEQF

v_call: TRBV7-6
cdr3_aa: ASSPDQGTTIY

v_call: TRBV20-1
cdr3_aa: SALRSYEQY

v_call: TRBV21-1
cdr3_aa: ASGVRGKSYEQY

v_call: TRBV5-1
cdr3_aa: ASSWGGQGVTDTQY

v_call: TRBV20-1
cdr3_aa: SAHGGTSAYEQY

v_call: TRBV29-1
cdr3_aa: SVGRENQPQH

v_call: TRBV3-1
cdr3_aa: ASSRNTNEQF

v_call: TRBV29-1
cdr3_aa: SVRLSPWSSGRNEQY

v_call: TRBV5-1
cdr3_aa: ASSLGGRTSPGELF

v_call: TRBV6-2/TRBV6-3
cdr3_aa: ASKTGPESGANVLT

v_call: TRBV20-1
cdr3_aa: SAPAPSRSAF

v_call: TRBV20-1
cdr3_aa: SAPSGFGYT

v_call: TRBV29-1
cdr3_aa: SARTGGNTIY